The sequence of this T cell receptor beta chain was determined in a study of blood T cell repertoires in COVID-19. Overall study: The United States, Italy and Spain were the sources of the acute and convalescent COVID-19 samples.

Original handling: Amplified reference gene primers provided the basis for estimating nucleated cell counts. The repertoire was sequenced with immunoSEQ multiplex PCR; TCRdb's copy has only in-frame clones and lacks some. That table is the source of V, J and clone size, and D and trimming were worked out from the DNA. The sample lists 250,000 to 350,000 clones, roughly 90% seen once, with about a fifth in the top ten. V was clipped by 2 bases and J by 10 bases, with 9 bases between them. The CDR3 covers 12 residues. Germline values: CDR1 MNHEY, CDR2 SVGEGT. The chain joins TRBV6-2 or TRBV6-3 to TRBJ2-1; D may be TRBD1 (5 bases). The specimen was PBMCs or T cells enriched from blood (not recorded which). The TCR originated in a woman aged 25 to 39 who had recovered from COVID-19. The DNA for the CDR3 is TGTGCCAGCAGTTACAGGGGAACCGAGCAGTTCTTC. Its translation: CASSYRGTEQFF.